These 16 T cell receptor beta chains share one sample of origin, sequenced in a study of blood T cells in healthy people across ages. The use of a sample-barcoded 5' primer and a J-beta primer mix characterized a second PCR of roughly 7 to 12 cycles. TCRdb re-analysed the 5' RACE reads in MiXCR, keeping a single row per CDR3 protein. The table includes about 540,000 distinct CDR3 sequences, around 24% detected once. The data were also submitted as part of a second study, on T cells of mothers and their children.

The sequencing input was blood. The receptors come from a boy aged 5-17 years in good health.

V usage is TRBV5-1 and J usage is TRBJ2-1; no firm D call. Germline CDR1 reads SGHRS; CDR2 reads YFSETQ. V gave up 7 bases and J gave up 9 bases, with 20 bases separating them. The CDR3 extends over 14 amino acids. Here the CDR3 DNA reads TGCGCCAGCCAGACAAAAGAGTCCGGCGCTGAGCAGTTCTTC. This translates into CASQTKESGAEQFF.

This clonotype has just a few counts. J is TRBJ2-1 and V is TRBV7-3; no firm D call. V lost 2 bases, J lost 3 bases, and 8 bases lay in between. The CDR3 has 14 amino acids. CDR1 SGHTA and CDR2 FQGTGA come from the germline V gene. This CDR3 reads CASSLSDFYNEQFF. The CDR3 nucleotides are TGTGCCAGCAGCTTATCCGACTTCTACAATGAGCAGTTCTTC. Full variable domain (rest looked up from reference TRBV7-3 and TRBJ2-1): GAGVSQTPSNKVTEKGKYVELRCDPISGHTALYWYRQSLGQGPEFLIYFQGTGAADDSGLPNDRFFAVRPEGSVSTLKIQRTERGDSAVYLCASSLSDFYNEQFFGPGTRLTVL.

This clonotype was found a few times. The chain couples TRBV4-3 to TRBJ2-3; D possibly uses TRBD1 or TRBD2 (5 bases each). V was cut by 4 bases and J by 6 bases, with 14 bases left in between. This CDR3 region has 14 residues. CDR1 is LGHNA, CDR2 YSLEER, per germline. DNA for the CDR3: TGCGCCAGCAGCCGCATCCCGGGGCCGGATACGCAGTATTTT. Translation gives CASSRIPGPDTQYF.

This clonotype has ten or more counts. This CDR3 is CSVEVGWGRVKDTQYF. The CDR3 DNA is TGCAGCGTTGAGGTGGGATGGGGCCGGGTGAAAGATACGCAGTATTTT. The V gene is TRBV29-1, the J gene TRBJ2-3, with D possibly matching TRBD1 (5 bases). Germline lookup yields CDR1 SQVTM and CDR2 ANQGSEA. V was pared by 3 bases and J by 5 bases, with 21 bases between. The CDR3 has 16 amino acids.

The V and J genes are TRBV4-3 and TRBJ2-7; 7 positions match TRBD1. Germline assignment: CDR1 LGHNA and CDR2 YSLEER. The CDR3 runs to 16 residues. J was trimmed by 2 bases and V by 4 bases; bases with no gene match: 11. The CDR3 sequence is CASSRETGREAYEQYF. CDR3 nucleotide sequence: TGCGCCAGCAGCCGAGAGACAGGGAGAGAAGCCTACGAGCAGTACTTC.

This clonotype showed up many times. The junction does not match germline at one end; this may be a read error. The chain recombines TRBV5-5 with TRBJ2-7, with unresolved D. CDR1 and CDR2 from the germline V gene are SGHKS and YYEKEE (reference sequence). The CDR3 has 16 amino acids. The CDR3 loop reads CASSSGPGPSSDEQYF. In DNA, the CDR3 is TGTGCCAGCAGCTCTGGCCCGGGCCCCTCCAGCGACGAGCAATACTTC.

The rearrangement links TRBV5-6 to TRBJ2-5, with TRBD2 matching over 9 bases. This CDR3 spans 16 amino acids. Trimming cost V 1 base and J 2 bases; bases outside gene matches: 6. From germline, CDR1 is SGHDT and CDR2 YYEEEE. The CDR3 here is CASSLSSGGPQETQYF. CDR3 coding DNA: TGTGCCAGCAGCTTGAGTAGCGGGGGACCTCAAGAGACCCAGTACTTC. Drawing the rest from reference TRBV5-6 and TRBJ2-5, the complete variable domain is DAGVTQSPTHLIKTRGQQVTLRCSPKSGHDTVSWYQQALGQGPQFIFQYYEEEERQRGNFPDRFSGHQFPNYSSELNVNALLLGDSALYLCASSLSSGGPQETQYFGPGTRLLVL.

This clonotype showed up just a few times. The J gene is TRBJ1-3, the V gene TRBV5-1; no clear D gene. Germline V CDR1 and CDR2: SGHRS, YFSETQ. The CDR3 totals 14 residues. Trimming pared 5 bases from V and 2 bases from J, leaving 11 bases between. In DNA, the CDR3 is TGCGCCAGCAGTGAGGGCTCTCCTGGAAACACCATATATTTT. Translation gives CASSEGSPGNTIYF.

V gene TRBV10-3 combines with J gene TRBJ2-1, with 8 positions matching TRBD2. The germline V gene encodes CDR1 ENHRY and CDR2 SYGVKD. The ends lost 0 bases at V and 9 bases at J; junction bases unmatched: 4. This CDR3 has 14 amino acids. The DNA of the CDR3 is TGTGCCATCAGTGAGTCTAGCGGGATCGGTGAGCAGTTCTTC. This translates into CAISESSGIGEQFF.

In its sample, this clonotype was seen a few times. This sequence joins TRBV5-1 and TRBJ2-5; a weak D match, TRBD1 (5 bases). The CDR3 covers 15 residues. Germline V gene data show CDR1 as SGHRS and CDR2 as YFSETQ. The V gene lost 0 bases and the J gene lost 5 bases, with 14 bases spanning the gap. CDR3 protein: CASSLVQGSHETQYF. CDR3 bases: TGCGCCAGCAGCTTGGTGCAGGGAAGTCACGAGACCCAGTACTTC.

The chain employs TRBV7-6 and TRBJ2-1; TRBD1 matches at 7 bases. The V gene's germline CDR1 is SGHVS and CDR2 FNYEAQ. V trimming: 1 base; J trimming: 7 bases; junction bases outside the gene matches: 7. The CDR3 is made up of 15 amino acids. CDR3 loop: CASSLVVGTENEQFF. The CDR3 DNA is TGTGCCAGCAGCTTAGTAGTGGGGACAGAAAATGAGCAGTTCTTC.

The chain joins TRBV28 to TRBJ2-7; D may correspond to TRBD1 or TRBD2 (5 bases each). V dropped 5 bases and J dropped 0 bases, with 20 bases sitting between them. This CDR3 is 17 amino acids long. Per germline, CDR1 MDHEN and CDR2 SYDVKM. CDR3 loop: CASSAPPGTGSSYEQYF. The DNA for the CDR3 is TGTGCCAGCAGTGCCCCCCCGGGGACGGGAAGCTCCTACGAGCAGTACTTC.

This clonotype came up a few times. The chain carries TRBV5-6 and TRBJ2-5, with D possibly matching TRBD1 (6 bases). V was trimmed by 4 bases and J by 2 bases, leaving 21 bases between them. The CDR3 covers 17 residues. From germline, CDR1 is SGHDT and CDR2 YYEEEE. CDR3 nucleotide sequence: TGTGCCAGCAGCCCATACAGGGATCAGAAATCTCAAGAGACCCAGTACTTC. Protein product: CASSPYRDQKSQETQYF.

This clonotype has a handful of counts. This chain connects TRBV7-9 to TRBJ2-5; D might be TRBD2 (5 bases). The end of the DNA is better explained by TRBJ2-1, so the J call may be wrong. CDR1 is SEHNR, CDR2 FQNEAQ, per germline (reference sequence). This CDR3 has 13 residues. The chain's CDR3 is CASSLAASYEQFF. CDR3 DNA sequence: TGTGCCAGCAGCTTAGCGGCTAGCTATGAGCAGTTCTTC.

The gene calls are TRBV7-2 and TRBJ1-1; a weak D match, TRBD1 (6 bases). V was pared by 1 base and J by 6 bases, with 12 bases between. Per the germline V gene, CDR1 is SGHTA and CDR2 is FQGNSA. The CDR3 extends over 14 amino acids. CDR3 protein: CASSLDGGRAEAFF. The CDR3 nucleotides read TGTGCCAGCAGCTTAGATGGGGGCCGGGCTGAAGCTTTCTTT.

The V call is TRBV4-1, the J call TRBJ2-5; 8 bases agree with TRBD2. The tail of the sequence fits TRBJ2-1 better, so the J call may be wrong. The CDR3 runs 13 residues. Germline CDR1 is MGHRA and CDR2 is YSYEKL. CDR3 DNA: TGCGCCAGCAGCCAAGATCGGGGGGGGAGGCAGTTCTTC. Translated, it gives CASSQDRGGRQFF.